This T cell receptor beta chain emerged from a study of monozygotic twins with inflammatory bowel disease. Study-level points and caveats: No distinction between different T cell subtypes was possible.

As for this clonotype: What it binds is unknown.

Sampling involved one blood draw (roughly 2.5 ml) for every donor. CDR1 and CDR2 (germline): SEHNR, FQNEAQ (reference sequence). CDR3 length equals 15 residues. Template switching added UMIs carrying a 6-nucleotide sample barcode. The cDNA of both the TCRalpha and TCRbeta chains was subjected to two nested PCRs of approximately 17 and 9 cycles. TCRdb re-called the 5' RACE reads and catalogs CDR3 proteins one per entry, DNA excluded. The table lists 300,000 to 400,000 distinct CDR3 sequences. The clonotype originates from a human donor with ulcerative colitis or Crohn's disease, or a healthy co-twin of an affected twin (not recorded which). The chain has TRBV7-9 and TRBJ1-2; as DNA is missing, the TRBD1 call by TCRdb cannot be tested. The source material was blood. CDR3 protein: CASSLGGATGFGYTF.